This T cell receptor beta chain was sequenced for a study of a mutant IDH1 vaccine in newly diagnosed glioma. About the study: Treated individuals were around 60% male and about 40% female, averaging 40.4 years of age. Earlier treatment was radiotherapy, temozolomide, or both, with most getting both.

Clones were sequenced by immunoSEQ multiplex PCR, and TCRdb holds only the in-frame ones, with some missing. The data contain roughly 52,000 clones, 60% to 85% of them seen just once; the ten biggest clones take up 12%. The time point here: week 35, safety follow-up. Every vaccine dose comprised 300 ug of mutant IDH1 20-mer peptide plus topical imiquimod. As for this clone: The target antigen is unknown.

This CDR3 has 15 amino acids. Between the trimmed V and J ends, which lost 4 bases and 5 bases, there was a span of 17 bases. The germline gives CDR1 MGHRA, CDR2 YSYEKL. Here the sequenced sample was PBMCs, taken from a glioma patient whose treatment included an IDH1 peptide vaccine. The genes are TRBV4-1 and TRBJ2-5; D not resolved. The receptor's source is a middle-aged man with glioma. This CDR3 reads CASSLRIQMGETQYF. CDR3 coding DNA: TGCGCCAGCAGCCTGAGGATACAAATGGGGGAGACCCAGTACTTC.